This T cell receptor beta chain originates from a study of beta chain features in type 1 diabetes. Study-wide context: Comparable age, gender and cell yields were observed in patients relative to healthy donors.

This clone has only a few counts. As yet, its antigen is unknown. Study-level results: The study found moderately but significantly shorter TCRB CDR3s in all four CD4+ subsets of Type 1 diabetes patients. A definitive answer on HLA type influencing TCRB rearrangement was not reached here.

One heparinised blood draw averaging roughly 100 mL was given by each donor. V shed 0 bases and J shed 0 bases, with 5 bases lying between them. Germline V gene data show CDR1 as SQVTM and CDR2 as ANQGSEA. CDR3 length: 13 residues. Of the isolated RNA, all was reverse transcribed, and so the sequenced material was expressed TCRB transcripts. The method was immunoSEQ multiplex PCR; TCRdb's version includes in-frame clones alone and lacks a portion of them. The sample includes 130,000 to 150,000 clones, 9.2% seen only once; the top ten take 0.55% to 0.85%. V usage is TRBV29-1 and J usage is TRBJ1-2, with D hard to call. The sequencing input was central memory CD4+ T cells from blood. The receptor's source is a man aged 18 to 35 in good health. CDR3 nucleotides: TGCAGCGTTGAAGAGAGTTCTAACTATGGCTACACCTTC. It yields the protein CSVEESSNYGYTF.